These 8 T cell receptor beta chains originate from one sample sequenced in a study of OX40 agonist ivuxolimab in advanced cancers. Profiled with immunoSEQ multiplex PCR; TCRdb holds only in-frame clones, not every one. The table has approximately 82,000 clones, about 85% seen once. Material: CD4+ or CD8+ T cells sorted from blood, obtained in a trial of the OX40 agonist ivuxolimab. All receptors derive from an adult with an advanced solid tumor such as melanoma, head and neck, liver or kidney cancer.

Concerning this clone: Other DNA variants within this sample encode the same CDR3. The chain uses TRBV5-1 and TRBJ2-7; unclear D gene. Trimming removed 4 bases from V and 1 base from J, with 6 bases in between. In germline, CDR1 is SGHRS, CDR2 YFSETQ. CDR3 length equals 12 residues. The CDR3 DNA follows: TGCGCCAGCAGCCTCACGTCCTACGAGCAGTACTTC. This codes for CASSLTSYEQYF.

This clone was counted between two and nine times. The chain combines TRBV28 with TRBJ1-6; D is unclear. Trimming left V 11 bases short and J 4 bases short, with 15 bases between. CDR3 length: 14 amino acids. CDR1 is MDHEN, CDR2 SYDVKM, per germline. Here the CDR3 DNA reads TGTGCCTGGCGGACGGGAGGGTATAATTCACCCCTCCACTTT. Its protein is CAWRTGGYNSPLHF.

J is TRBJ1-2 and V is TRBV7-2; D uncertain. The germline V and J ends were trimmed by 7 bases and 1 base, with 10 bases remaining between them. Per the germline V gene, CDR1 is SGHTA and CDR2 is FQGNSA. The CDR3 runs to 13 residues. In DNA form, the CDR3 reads TGTGCCAGCACCTCCTCATTTAACTATGGCTACACCTTC. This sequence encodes CASTSSFNYGYTF.

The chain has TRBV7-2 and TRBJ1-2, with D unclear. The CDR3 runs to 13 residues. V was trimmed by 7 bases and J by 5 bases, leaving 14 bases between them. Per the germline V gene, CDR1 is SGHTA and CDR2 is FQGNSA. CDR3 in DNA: TGTGCCAGCACCTCCGGGGTGGCGTATGGCTACACCTTC. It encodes CASTSGVAYGYTF.

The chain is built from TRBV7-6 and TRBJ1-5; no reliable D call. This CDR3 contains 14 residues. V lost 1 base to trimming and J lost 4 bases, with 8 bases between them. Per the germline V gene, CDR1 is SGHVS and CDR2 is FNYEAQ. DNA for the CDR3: TGTGCCAGCAGCTTAGAGGAGCGTAATCAGCCCCAGCATTTT. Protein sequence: CASSLEERNQPQHF. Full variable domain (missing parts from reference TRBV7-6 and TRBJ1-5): GAGVSQSPRYKVTKRGQDVALRCDPISGHVSLYWYRQALGQGPEFLTYFNYEAQQDKSGLPNDRFSAERPEGSISTLTIQRTEQRDSAMYRCASSLEERNQPQHFGDGTRLSIL.

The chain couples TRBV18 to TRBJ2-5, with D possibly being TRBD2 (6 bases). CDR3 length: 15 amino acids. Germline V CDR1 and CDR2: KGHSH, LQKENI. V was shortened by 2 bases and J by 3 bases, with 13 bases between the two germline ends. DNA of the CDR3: TGTGCCAGCTCACCAGAGTTCGGGGGTGAAGAGACCCAGTACTTC. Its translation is CASSPEFGGEETQYF.

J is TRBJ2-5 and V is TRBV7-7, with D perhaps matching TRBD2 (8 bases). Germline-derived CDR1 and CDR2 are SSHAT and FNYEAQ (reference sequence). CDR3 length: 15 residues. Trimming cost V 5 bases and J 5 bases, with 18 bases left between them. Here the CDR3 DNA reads TGTGCCAGCAGCCGGGGGGGAGGGGGCCATGAGACCCAGTACTTC. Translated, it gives CASSRGGGGHETQYF.

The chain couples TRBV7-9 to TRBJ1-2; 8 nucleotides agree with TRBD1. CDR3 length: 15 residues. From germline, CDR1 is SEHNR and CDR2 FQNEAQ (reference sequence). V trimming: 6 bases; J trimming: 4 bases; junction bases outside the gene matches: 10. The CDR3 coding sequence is TGTGCCAGCAGTCCCGGGACAGGCTATTCCTATGGCTACACCTTC. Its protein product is CASSPGTGYSYGYTF. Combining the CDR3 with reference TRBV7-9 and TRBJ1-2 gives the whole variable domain DTGVSQNPRHKITKRGQNVTFRCDPISEHNRLYWYRQTLGQGPEFLTYFQNEAQLEKSRLLSDRFSAERPKGSFSTLEIQRTEQGDSAMYLCASSPGTGYSYGYTFGSGTRLTVV.